A selection of T cell receptor beta chains follows, all from one sample in a study of T cell changes during pregnancy in multiple sclerosis. Data came from immunoSEQ multiplex PCR; TCRdb stores just in-frame clones and leaves some out. This sample yields some 60,000 clones, of which approximately 90% are seen a single time; 1.3% belongs to the top ten. Sequencing used peripheral blood, obtained in the second trimester of pregnancy. All receptors derive from a female donor with multiple sclerosis, enrolled in a pregnancy study. Both conserved end residues are part of each CDR3. Each record gives: clone size, J gene, V gene, D gene, CDR3 DNA, CDR3 protein. A D gene is named only where the DNA matches it firmly. Expanded clones get a size class; other rows say once, few or many, or leave the size out.

>-|TRBJ2-7|TRBV27|-
TGTGCCAGCAGTTCGAGGGCACTCGGAACCTACGAGCAGTACTTC
CASSSRALGTYEQYF
>-|TRBJ1-1|TRBV28|-
TGTGCCAGTCGCAGGGGATACACTGAAGCTTTCTTT
CASRRGYTEAFF
>-|TRBJ2-1|TRBV2|-
TGTGCCAGCAGTGAACTGACCAGGGGAGATGAGCAGTTCTTC
CASSELTRGDEQFF
>-|TRBJ1-6|TRBV5-1|TRBD1
TGCGCCAGCAGCAGAAGACAGGGGAATAATTCACCCCTCCACTTT
CASSRRQGNNSPLHF
>-|TRBJ2-7|TRBV7-3|TRBD2
TGTGCCAGCAGCAGGAAAACTAGCGGGAGCTCCTACGAGCAGTACTTC
CASSRKTSGSSYEQYF
>-|TRBJ1-1|TRBV19|-
TGTGCCAGTAGCTACAGGGAGAACACTGAAGCTTTCTTT
CASSYRENTEAFF
>once|TRBJ2-7|TRBV7-2|TRBD1
TGTGCCAGCAGCGAACAGGGGGCGCGTTACGAGCAGTACTTC
CASSEQGARYEQYF
>-|TRBJ1-6|TRBV4-1|TRBD1
TGCGCCAGCAGCCAAGATGCCGGGGACAGATCAACACCCCTCCACTTT
CASSQDAGDRSTPLHF
>-|TRBJ1-1|TRBV6-5|-
TGTGCCAGCAGTCCAGCGGGGGCCTGGAGCGAAGCTTTCTTT
CASSPAGAWSEAFF
>-|TRBJ1-5|TRBV30|-
TGTGCCTGGAGTGTAGGCGGGGCGTATCAGCCCCAGCATTTT
CAWSVGGAYQPQHF
>-|TRBJ1-5|TRBV6-6|-
TGTGCCAGCAGTTACTCAACACAGGGTGGCAATCAGCCCCAGCATTTT
CASSYSTQGGNQPQHF
>-|TRBJ2-3|TRBV7-3|TRBD2
TGTGCCAGCAGCCTCACCACTAGCGGGGGATCAGATACGCAGTATTTT
CASSLTTSGGSDTQYF
>-|TRBJ1-6|TRBV27|-
TGTGCCAGCAGTTTATCGCGGGGGGCAAATTCACCCCTCCACTTT
CASSLSRGANSPLHF
>-|TRBJ2-2|TRBV29-1|-
TGCAGCGCCCTCCGGAGGGCGACCATGAACACCGGGGAGCTGTTTTTT
CSALRRATMNTGELFF
>-|TRBJ2-3|TRBV2|TRBD2
TGTGCCAGCAGTGAATCGGCGGGGGGTTTCACAGATACGCAGTATTTT
CASSESAGGFTDTQYF
>-|TRBJ2-1|TRBV6-1|TRBD2
TGTGCCAGCCATAGGGGCGGCGGGGGGGCATTGGAGCAGTTCTTC
CASHRGGGGALEQFF